Listed below are T cell receptor beta chains from one sample, sequenced in a study of regulatory T cells in long-lasting Graves disease. A single record per CDR3 protein comes from TCRdb applying MiXCR to the multiplex PCR reads. The sample consists of 350,000 to 500,000 distinct CDR3 sequences, around 15% of them appearing once. The same data also contributed to another study, on T cells in Graves' hyperthyroidism and ophthalmopathy.

Sequences were derived from peripheral blood mononuclear cells (PBMCs), sampled at new diagnosis, from a patient treated with antithyroid drugs. The receptors derive from a woman between 25 and 40 years old with Graves disease. CDR3s include the opening cysteine and the closing phenylalanine or tryptophan. A D gene is named only where the DNA matches it firmly. Size tells how often a clone was seen (once, few, many) or the class of an expanded clone, and some rows leave it out.

clone_size | j_call | v_call | d_call | cdr3_nt | cdr3_aa
- | TRBJ2-1 | TRBV28 | TRBD1 | TGTGCCAGCAGTCCCTCGGGACAGGGTTTCAACAATGAGCAGTTCTTC | CASSPSGQGFNNEQFF
many | TRBJ2-7 | TRBV6-2/TRBV6-3 | - | TGTGCCAGCAGTTACCTCGAGGTCAACGAGCAGTACTTC | CASSYLEVNEQYF
many | TRBJ2-2 | TRBV27 | TRBD2 | TGTGCCAGCAGTTTATGGGTAGCGGGAGTTCACGGGGAGCTGTTTTTT | CASSLWVAGVHGELFF
many | TRBJ2-1 | TRBV2 | - | TGTGCCAGCGGGGGACCAGCGACTGAGCAGTTCTTC | CASGGPATEQFF
- | TRBJ2-2 | TRBV20-1 | - | TGCAGTGCCATCCTTCATGGGGCAAGGGGCGGGGAGCTGTTTTTT | CSAILHGARGGELFF
- | TRBJ2-7 | TRBV5-1 | TRBD1 | TGCGCCAGCAGCTCCTCCCCTGGGCGACAGGGAGCCTACGAGCAGTACTTC | CASSSSPGRQGAYEQYF
few | TRBJ2-1 | TRBV4-1 | - | TGCGCCAGCAGCCAACCCTTAACGACCCGGTGGGAGCAGTTCTTC | CASSQPLTTRWEQFF
many | TRBJ2-7 | TRBV7-9 | TRBD2 | TGTGCCAGCAGTGTCCCGGGACTAGCGGGAGGAGTCGAGCAGTACTTC | CASSVPGLAGGVEQYF
- | TRBJ2-1 | TRBV20-1 | TRBD2 | TGCAGTGCTCAGATCGGGACTAGCGGGAGGGGGTACAATGAGCAGTTCTTC | CSAQIGTSGRGYNEQFF
many | TRBJ2-5 | TRBV7-3 | - | TGTGCCAGCAGCTTAAACGTGTTAGAGACCCAGTACTTC | CASSLNVLETQYF
many | TRBJ2-2 | TRBV28 | - | TGTGCCAGCACCCAGACGGGTTTTACCGGGGAGCTGTTTTTT | CASTQTGFTGELFF
many | TRBJ2-7 | TRBV6-1 | TRBD2 | TGTGCCAGCCGAACCGGGACTAGCGTTAGCTCCTACGAGCAGTACTTC | CASRTGTSVSSYEQYF
many | TRBJ2-4 | TRBV7-2 | - | TGTGCCAGCAGCTCTTTTACGGTGGGGGGCATTCAGTACTTC | CASSSFTVGGIQYF
many | TRBJ2-7 | TRBV20-1 | - | TGCAGTGCTAGGATGCTCGGGTTGTACGAGCAGTACTTC | CSARMLGLYEQYF
many | TRBJ1-1 | TRBV3-1 | - | TGTGCCAGCAGCCACGGGGGGGGAAACACTGAAGCTTTCTTT | CASSHGGGNTEAFF
many | TRBJ1-2 | TRBV13 | - | TGTGCCAGCAGCTTAGGAGAAACCTATGGCTACACCTTC | CASSLGETYGYTF
many | TRBJ1-1 | TRBV5-1 | - | TGCGCCAGCAGCTCGGGGTTCACTGAAGCTTTCTTT | CASSSGFTEAFF
- | TRBJ2-7 | TRBV7-3 | TRBD2 | TGTGCCAGCAGCCGCCGACCCGGGGGGACCCTCTACGAGCAGTACTTC | CASSRRPGGTLYEQYF
- | TRBJ2-7 | TRBV29-1 | TRBD1 | TGCAGCGCGGGGGGGACAGGGGCCTACGAGCAGTACTTC | CSAGGTGAYEQYF
many | TRBJ1-1 | TRBV28 | - | TGTGCCAGCAGCCAGATGAACACTGAAGCTTTCTTT | CASSQMNTEAFF
many | TRBJ2-7 | TRBV11-2 | TRBD2 | TGTGCCAGCAGCCGGGGGGGAACCATTCCCCACGAGCAGTACTTC | CASSRGGTIPHEQYF
- | TRBJ2-7 | TRBV4-1 | - | TGCGCCAGCAGTCGACAGGTTCTCTACGAGCAGTACTTC | CASSRQVLYEQYF